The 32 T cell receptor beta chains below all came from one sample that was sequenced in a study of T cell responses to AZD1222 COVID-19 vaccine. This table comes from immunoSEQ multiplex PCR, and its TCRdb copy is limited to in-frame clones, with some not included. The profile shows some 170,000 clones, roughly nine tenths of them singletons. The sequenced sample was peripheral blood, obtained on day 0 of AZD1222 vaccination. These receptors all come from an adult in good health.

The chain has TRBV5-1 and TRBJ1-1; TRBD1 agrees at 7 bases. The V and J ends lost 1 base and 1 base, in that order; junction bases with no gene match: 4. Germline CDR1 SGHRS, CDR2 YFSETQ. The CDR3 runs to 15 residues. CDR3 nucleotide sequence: TGCGCCAGCAGCTTGCGGACAGGCCCGAACACTGAAGCTTTCTTT. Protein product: CASSLRTGPNTEAFF.

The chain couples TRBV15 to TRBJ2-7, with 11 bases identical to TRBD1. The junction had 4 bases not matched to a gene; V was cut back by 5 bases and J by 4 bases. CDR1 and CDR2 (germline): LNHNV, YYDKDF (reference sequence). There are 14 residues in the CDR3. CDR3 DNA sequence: TGTGCCACCAGCGTCGGGACAGGGGGTTACGAGCAGTACTTC. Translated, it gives CATSVGTGGYEQYF.

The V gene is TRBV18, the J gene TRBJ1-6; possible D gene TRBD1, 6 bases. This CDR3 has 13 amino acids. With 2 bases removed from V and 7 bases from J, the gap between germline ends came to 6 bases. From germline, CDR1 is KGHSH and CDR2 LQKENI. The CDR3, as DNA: TGTGCCAGCTCACCAGACAGGAATTCACCCCTCCACTTT. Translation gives CASSPDRNSPLHF.

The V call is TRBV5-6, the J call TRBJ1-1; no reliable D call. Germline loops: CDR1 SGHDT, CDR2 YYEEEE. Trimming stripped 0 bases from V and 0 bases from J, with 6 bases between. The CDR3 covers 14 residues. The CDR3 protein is CASSLVHLNTEAFF. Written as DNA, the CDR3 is TGTGCCAGCAGCTTGGTTCATCTGAACACTGAAGCTTTCTTT.

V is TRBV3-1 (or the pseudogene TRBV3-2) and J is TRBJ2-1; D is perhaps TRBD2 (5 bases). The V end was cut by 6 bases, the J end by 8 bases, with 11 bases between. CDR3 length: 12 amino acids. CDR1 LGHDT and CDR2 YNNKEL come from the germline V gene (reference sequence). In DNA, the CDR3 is TGTGCCAGCAGGCACGGAGGCGATGAGCAGTTCTTC. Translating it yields CASRHGGDEQFF.

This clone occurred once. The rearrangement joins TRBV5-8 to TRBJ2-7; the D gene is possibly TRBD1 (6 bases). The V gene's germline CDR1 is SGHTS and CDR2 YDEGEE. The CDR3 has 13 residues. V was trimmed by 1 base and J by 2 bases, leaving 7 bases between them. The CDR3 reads CASSLTGTYEQYF. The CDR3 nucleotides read TGTGCCAGCAGCTTGACAGGGACCTACGAGCAGTACTTC.

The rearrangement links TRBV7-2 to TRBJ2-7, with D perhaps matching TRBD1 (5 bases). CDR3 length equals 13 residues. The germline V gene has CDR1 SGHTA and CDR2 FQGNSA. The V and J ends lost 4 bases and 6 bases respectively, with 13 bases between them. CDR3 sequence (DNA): TGTGCCAGCAGCTATGACAGCCCCGGCGAGCAGTACTTC. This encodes CASSYDSPGEQYF.

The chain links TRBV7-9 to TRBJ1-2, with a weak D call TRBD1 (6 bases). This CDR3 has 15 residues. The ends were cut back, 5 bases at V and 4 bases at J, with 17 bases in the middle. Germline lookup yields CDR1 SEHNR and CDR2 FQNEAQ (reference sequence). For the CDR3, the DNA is TGTGCCAGCAGCCAAGAGGACAGTGGGGTCTATGGCTACACCTTC. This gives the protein CASSQEDSGVYGYTF.

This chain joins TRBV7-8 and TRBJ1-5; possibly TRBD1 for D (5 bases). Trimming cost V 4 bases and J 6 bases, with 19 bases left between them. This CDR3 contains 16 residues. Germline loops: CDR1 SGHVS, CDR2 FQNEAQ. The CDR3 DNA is TGTGCCAGCAGCTCCGTTCCGGAAGGGGCGAGTCAGCCCCAGCATTTT. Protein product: CASSSVPEGASQPQHF.

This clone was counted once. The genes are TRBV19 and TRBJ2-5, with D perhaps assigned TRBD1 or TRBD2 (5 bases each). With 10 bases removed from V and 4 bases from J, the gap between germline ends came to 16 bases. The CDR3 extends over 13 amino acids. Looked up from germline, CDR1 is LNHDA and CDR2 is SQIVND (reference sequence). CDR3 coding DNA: TGTGCCACACGAACCGGGACCTTAGAGACCCAGTACTTC. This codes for CATRTGTLETQYF.

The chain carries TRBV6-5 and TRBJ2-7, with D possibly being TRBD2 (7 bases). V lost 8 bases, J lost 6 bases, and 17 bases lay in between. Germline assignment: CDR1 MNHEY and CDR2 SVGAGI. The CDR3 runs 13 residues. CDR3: CASGGGALGEQYF. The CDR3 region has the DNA TGTGCCAGCGGAGGGGGGGCGCTAGGCGAGCAGTACTTC.

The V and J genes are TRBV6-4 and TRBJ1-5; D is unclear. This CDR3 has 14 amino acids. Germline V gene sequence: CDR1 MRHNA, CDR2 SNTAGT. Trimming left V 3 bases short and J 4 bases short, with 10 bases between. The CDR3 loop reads CASSERHRNQPQHF. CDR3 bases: TGTGCCAGCAGTGAACGACACAGAAATCAGCCCCAGCATTTT.

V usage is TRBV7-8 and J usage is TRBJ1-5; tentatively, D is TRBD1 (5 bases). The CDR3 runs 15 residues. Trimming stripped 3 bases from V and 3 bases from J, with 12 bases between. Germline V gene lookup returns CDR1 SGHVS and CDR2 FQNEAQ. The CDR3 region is CASSLGRGTNQPQHF. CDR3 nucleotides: TGTGCCAGCAGCTTGGGACGGGGTACCAATCAGCCCCAGCATTTT. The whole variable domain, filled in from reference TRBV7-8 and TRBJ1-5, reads GAGVSQSPRYKVAKRGQDVALRCDPISGHVSLFWYQQALGQGPEFLTYFQNEAQLDKSGLPSDRFFAERPEGSVSTLKIQRTQQEDSAVYLCASSLGRGTNQPQHFGDGTRLSIL.

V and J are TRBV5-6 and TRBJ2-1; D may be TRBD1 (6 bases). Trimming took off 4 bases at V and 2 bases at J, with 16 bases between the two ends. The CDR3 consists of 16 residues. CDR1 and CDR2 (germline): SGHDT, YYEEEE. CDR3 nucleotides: TGTGCCAGCAGCCCTATCAGGGGACATACCTACAATGAGCAGTTCTTC. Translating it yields CASSPIRGHTYNEQFF.

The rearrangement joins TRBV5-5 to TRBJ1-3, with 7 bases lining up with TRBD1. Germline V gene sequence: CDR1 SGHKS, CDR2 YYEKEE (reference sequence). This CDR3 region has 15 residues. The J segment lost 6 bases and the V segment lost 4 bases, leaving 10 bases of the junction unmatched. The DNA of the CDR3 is TGTGCCAGCAGCCTGGACAGGCTTGGGACAAACACCATATATTTT. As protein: CASSLDRLGTNTIYF.

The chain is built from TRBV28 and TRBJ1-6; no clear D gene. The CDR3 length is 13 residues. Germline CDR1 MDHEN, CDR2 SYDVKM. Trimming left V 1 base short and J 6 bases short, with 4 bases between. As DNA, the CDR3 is TGTGCCAGCAGTTTATACAGTAATTCACCCCTCCACTTT. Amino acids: CASSLYSNSPLHF.

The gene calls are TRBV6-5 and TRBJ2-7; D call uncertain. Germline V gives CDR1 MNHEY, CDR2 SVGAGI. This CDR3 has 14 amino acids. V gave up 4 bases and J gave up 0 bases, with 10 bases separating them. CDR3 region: CASSLMASSYEQYF. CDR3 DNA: TGTGCCAGCAGTTTAATGGCTAGCTCCTACGAGCAGTACTTC.

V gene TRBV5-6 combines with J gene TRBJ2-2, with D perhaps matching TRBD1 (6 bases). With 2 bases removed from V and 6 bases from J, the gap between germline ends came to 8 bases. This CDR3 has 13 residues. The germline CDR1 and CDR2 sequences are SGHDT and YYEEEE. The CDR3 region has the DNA TGTGCCAGCAGCTTACAGGGTCCCGGGGAGCTGTTTTTT. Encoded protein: CASSLQGPGELFF.

CDR3 residues: CASSFTLAGGMHEQYF. Written as DNA, the CDR3 is TGTGCCAGCAGTTTCACCCTGGCGGGAGGTATGCACGAGCAGTACTTC. This sequence joins TRBV6-2 or TRBV6-3 and TRBJ2-7, with 8 bases identical to TRBD2. Losses at the gene ends were 4 bases for V and 5 bases for J; bases not matched to a gene: 13. The CDR3 loop spans 16 amino acids. CDR1 and CDR2 (germline): MNHEY, SVGEGT.

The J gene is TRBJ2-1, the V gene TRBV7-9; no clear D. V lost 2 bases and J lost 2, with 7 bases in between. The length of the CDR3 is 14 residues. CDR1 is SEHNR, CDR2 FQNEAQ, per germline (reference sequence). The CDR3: CASSLTDTYNEQFF. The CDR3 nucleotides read TGTGCCAGCAGCTTAACCGACACCTACAATGAGCAGTTCTTC.

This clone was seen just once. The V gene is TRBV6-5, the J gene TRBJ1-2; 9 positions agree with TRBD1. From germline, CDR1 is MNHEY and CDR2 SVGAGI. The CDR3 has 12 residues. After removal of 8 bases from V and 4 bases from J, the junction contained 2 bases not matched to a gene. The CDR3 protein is CASRTGAYGYTF. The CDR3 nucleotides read TGTGCCAGCCGGACAGGGGCCTATGGCTACACCTTC.

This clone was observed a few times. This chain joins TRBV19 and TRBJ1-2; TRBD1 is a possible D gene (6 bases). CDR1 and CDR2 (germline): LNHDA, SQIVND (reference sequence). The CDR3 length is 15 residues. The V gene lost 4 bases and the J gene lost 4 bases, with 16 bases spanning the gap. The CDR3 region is CASSNMGGASYGYTF. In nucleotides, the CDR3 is TGTGCCAGTAGTAATATGGGGGGCGCAAGCTATGGCTACACCTTC.

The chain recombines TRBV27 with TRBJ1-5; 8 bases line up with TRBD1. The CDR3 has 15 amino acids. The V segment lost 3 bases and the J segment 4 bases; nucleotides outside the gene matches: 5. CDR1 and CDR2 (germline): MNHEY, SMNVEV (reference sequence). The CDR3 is CASSFTGGGNQPQHF. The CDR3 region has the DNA TGTGCCAGCAGTTTCACAGGGGGTGGGAATCAGCCCCAGCATTTT.

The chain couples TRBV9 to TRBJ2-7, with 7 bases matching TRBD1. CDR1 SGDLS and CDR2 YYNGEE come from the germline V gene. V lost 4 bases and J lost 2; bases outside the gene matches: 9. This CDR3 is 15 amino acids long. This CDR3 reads CASSPQGQGPYEQYF. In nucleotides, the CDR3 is TGTGCCAGCAGCCCACAGGGGCAGGGTCCCTACGAGCAGTACTTC.

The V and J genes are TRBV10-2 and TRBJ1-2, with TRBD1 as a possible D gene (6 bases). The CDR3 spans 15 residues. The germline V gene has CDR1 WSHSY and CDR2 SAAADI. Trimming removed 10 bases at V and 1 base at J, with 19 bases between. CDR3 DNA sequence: TGCGCCACCAAGGGGGGGCAGCGAAATAACTATGGCTACACCTTC. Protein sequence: CATKGGQRNNYGYTF.

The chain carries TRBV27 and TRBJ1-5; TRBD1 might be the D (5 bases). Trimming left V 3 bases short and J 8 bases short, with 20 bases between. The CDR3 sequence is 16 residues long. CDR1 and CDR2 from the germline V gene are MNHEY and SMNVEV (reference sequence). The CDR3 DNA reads TGTGCCAGCAGTTTGAGAGGACCGGGGGGAGTCGAGCCCCAGCATTTT. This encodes CASSLRGPGGVEPQHF.

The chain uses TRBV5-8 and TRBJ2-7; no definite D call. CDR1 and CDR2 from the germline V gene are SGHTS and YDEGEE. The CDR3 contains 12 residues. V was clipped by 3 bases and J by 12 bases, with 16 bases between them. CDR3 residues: CASSSQAFIPYF. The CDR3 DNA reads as TGTGCCAGCAGCTCGCAAGCGTTCATACCGTACTTC.

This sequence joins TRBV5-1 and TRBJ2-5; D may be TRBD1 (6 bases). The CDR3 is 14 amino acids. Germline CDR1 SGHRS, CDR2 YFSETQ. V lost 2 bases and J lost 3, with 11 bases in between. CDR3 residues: CASSLNRVEETQYF. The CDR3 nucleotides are TGCGCCAGCAGCTTAAACAGGGTTGAAGAGACCCAGTACTTC. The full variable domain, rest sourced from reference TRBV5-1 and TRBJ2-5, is KAGVTQTPRYLIKTRGQQVTLSCSPISGHRSVSWYQQTPGQGLQFLFEYFSETQRNKGNFPGRFSGRQFSNSRSEMNVSTLELGDSALYLCASSLNRVEETQYFGPGTRLLVL.

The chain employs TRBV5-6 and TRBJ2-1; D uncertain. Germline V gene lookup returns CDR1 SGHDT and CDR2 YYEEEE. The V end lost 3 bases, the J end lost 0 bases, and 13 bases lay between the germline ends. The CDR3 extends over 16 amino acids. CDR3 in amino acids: CASSYPFTNSYNEQFF. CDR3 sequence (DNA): TGTGCCAGCAGCTACCCTTTCACAAACTCCTACAATGAGCAGTTCTTC.

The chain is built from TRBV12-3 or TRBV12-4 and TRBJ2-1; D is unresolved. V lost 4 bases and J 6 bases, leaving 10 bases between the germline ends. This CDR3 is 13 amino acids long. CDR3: CASSSGPSNEQFF. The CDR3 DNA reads TGTGCCAGCAGTTCTGGACCCTCCAATGAGCAGTTCTTC.

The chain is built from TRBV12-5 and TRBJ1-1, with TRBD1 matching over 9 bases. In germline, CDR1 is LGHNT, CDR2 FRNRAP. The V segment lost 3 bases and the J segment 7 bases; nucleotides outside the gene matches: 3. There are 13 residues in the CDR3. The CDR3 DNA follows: TGTGCTAGTGGTTTAGGGACAGGGTTTGAAGCTTTCTTT. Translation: CASGLGTGFEAFF.

For the CDR3, the DNA is TGTGCCACCCGCTTAGACCGTTATAGCAATCAGCCCCAGCATTTT. It specifies CATRLDRYSNQPQHF. V and J are TRBV19 and TRBJ1-5; D unresolved. V dropped 10 bases and J dropped 0 bases, with 16 bases sitting between them. The germline V gene has CDR1 LNHDA and CDR2 SQIVND (reference sequence). This CDR3 has 15 residues.